These 32 T cell receptor beta chains share one sample of origin, sequenced in a study of T cells expressing NK-cell markers. For each CDR3 protein, TCRdb gives one entry from its re-call of the 5' RACE reads, without DNA. The data show fewer than 400,000 distinct CDR3 sequences, and the top ten clones hold about 5.2%. The source material was blood T cells: a sorted CD56 or NKG2C T cell subset, CD4+ or CD8+ T cells, or bulk PBMC T cells (not recorded which). These receptors came from a man aged 18-75 years in good health.

J is TRBJ2-1 and V is TRBV7-9. Germline loops: CDR1 SEHNR, CDR2 FQNEAQ (reference sequence). There are 14 residues in the CDR3. This chain's CDR3 is CASSLEIPLSEQFF.

This rearrangement joins TRBV28 to TRBJ2-4; without DNA, the TCRdb call of TRBD1 cannot be checked. Germline CDR1 reads MDHEN; CDR2 reads SYDVKM. There are 16 residues in the CDR3. The CDR3 sequence: CASSQGPLLAKNIQYF.

The chain combines TRBV6-1 with TRBJ1-5; TCRdb proposes TRBD1, but this gene call is untestable without DNA. Per the germline V gene, CDR1 is MNHNS and CDR2 is SASEGT. The CDR3 is made up of 15 amino acids. CDR3 in amino acids: CASSEEASRDQPQHF.

V and J are TRBV18 and TRBJ2-5; the TCRdb D gene call, TRBD1, has no DNA to confirm it. Germline V lookup: CDR1 KGHSH, CDR2 LQKENI. The CDR3 has 14 residues. The CDR3 sequence is CASSPPGQGETQYF.

This chain joins TRBV6-1 and TRBJ1-4; TCRdb's D call of TRBD1 is untestable without DNA. Per germline, CDR1 MNHNS and CDR2 SASEGT. This CDR3 region has 15 residues. The CDR3 reads CASRPGQATNEKLFF.

The chain uses TRBV6-5 and TRBJ1-1; there is no DNA to check the TCRdb D call of TRBD1. CDR1 and CDR2 from the germline V gene are MNHEY and SVGAGI. The CDR3 contains 15 residues. CDR3 amino acids: CASSYFGTGNTEAFF.

This chain connects TRBV18 to TRBJ2-2; TCRdb's D gene call, TRBD1, goes unchecked for lack of DNA. This CDR3 region has 12 residues. CDR1 KGHSH and CDR2 LQKENI come from the germline V gene. CDR3: CASTQGTGELFF. Full variable domain (remainder filled in from reference TRBV18 and TRBJ2-2): NAGVMQNPRHLVRRRGQEARLRCSPMKGHSHVYWYRQLPEEGLKFMVYLQKENIIDESGMPKERFSAEFPKEGPSILRIQQVVRGDSAAYFCASTQGTGELFFGEGSRLTVL.

The chain combines TRBV5-1 with TRBJ2-1; TCRdb's D gene call, TRBD2, goes unchecked for lack of DNA. CDR1 and CDR2 (germline): SGHRS, YFSETQ. This CDR3 is built from 13 residues. The CDR3 protein is CASMGLAGNEQFF.

The chain has TRBV11-2 and TRBJ2-4; with no DNA, the TCRdb D assignment of TRBD2 cannot be verified. Germline V lookup: CDR1 SGHAT, CDR2 FQNNGV. The CDR3 has 20 residues. The CDR3: CASSFFTGLAGRIAKNIQYF.

The chain employs TRBV29-1 and TRBJ1-2. The CDR3 extends over 12 amino acids. Germline CDR1 reads SQVTM; CDR2 reads ANQGSEA. The CDR3 reads CSVESTAGGYTF.

The chain is built from TRBV15 and TRBJ1-2; absent DNA, TCRdb's TRBD1 call cannot be checked. Germline assignment: CDR1 LNHNV and CDR2 YYDKDF (reference sequence). The CDR3 spans 15 residues. CDR3 amino acids: CATSREGQAGYGYTF.

This rearrangement joins TRBV5-5 to TRBJ1-1. Germline V gives CDR1 SGHKS, CDR2 YYEKEE (reference sequence). The CDR3 consists of 11 residues. The CDR3 sequence: CASSGVIEAFF.

V gene TRBV6-1 combines with J gene TRBJ1-1; TCRdb returns TRBD1, unconfirmable since there is no DNA. This CDR3 has 13 amino acids. The germline V gene has CDR1 MNHNS and CDR2 SASEGT. The CDR3 spells CASSPGQPNEAFF.

The V call is TRBV4-1, the J call TRBJ2-7; the D call from TCRdb, TRBD1, cannot be confirmed without DNA. Germline V gives CDR1 MGHRA, CDR2 YSYEKL. The CDR3 contains 15 residues. The CDR3 loop is CASSRTAETGGEQYF.

J is TRBJ2-2 and V is TRBV7-9; the D call of TRBD1 rests on TCRdb alone, since no DNA is present to check it. CDR1 and CDR2 (germline): SEHNR, FQNEAQ (reference sequence). This CDR3 contains 16 residues. The CDR3 region is CASSLATGPNTGELFF.

J is TRBJ2-2 and V is TRBV12-3 or TRBV12-4; lacking DNA, the TRBD1 call made by TCRdb goes unchecked. The CDR3 has 12 residues. CDR3 sequence: CASRGDTGELFF.

This chain links TRBV20-1 with TRBJ2-5; TCRdb outputs TRBD1, but without DNA this stays unchecked. The CDR3 is made up of 16 amino acids. Germline lookup yields CDR1 DFQATT and CDR2 SNEGSKA (reference sequence). The CDR3 reads CSASPSTGPYQETQYF.

The chain carries TRBV29-1 and TRBJ2-6. The length of the CDR3 is 15 residues. The germline V gene has CDR1 SQVTM and CDR2 ANQGSEA. The CDR3 loop is CTQPVTPSGANVLTF.

This sequence joins TRBV12-3 or TRBV12-4 and TRBJ1-3. This CDR3 has 13 residues. This CDR3 reads CASSSRALDTIYF.

V and J are TRBV10-3 and TRBJ1-5; the TCRdb call, TRBD1, lacks DNA for checking. This CDR3 contains 13 residues. CDR1 is ENHRY, CDR2 SYGVKD, per germline. CDR3 sequence: CAIGEGVGQPQHF.

This chain joins TRBV7-9 and TRBJ1-2. The CDR3 has 14 amino acids. The germline V gene encodes CDR1 SEHNR and CDR2 FQNEAQ (reference sequence). The CDR3 sequence: CASSTHIRPAGYTF.

The rearrangement uses TRBV6-5 and TRBJ2-5; TCRdb indicates TRBD2, and absent DNA this call remains unverified. The CDR3 runs to 18 residues. CDR1 MNHEY and CDR2 SVGAGI come from the germline V gene. The CDR3: CASSYSSTGLAGKETQYF.

The chain carries TRBV25-1 and TRBJ1-2; TCRdb outputs TRBD1, but without DNA this stays unchecked. Germline loops: CDR1 MGHDK, CDR2 SYGVNS. This CDR3 is built from 13 residues. The CDR3 loop is CASSFGQGNGYTF.

The chain links TRBV18 to TRBJ2-1. Germline values: CDR1 KGHSH, CDR2 LQKENI. The CDR3 sequence is 16 residues long. The CDR3: CASSPKLLNSYNEQFF.

This chain links TRBV7-8 with TRBJ1-6; TCRdb's D gene call, TRBD1, goes unchecked for lack of DNA. In germline, CDR1 is SGHVS, CDR2 FQNEAQ. CDR3 length equals 15 residues. CDR3 loop: CASSRRDTYNSPLHF.

The CDR3 reads CASRHQGDRLKNIQYF. The genes are TRBV7-2 and TRBJ2-4; TCRdb lists TRBD1, though no DNA is available to test this call. This CDR3 spans 16 amino acids. The germline V gene has CDR1 SGHTA and CDR2 FQGNSA.

J is TRBJ1-4 and V is TRBV19; TCRdb gives TRBD1 as the D gene, but with no DNA this cannot be confirmed. The CDR3 covers 15 residues. The germline gives CDR1 LNHDA, CDR2 SQIVND (reference sequence). The CDR3 loop is CASKRTHPTNEKLFF.

The V and J genes are TRBV6-1 and TRBJ2-7. Germline V gene lookup returns CDR1 MNHNS and CDR2 SASEGT. The CDR3 is 15 residues long. This chain's CDR3 is CASQTSLAEYYEQYF.

The rearrangement uses TRBV18 and TRBJ2-2; the TCRdb call, TRBD2, lacks DNA for checking. The germline V gene encodes CDR1 KGHSH and CDR2 LQKENI. This CDR3 contains 17 residues. CDR3 residues: CASSPPSSGGANGELFF.

V and J are TRBV19 and TRBJ1-2. Per the germline V gene, CDR1 is LNHDA and CDR2 is SQIVND (reference sequence). The CDR3 sequence is 14 residues long. The CDR3 here is CASSIGQASYGYTF.

The J gene is TRBJ2-1, the V gene TRBV5-4; without DNA, the TCRdb call of TRBD2 cannot be checked. Germline values: CDR1 SGHNT, CDR2 YYREEE (reference sequence). The CDR3 loop spans 15 amino acids. The CDR3 reads CASSPRTSQENEQFF.

The gene calls are TRBV3-1 and TRBJ2-1; TCRdb reports TRBD2, a call that lacks DNA to check it against. The germline gives CDR1 LGHDT, CDR2 YNNKEL (reference sequence). CDR3 length: 15 residues. CDR3 in amino acids: CASSQLAGQPNEQFF.